This T cell receptor (beta chain) was identified in a study of blood T cell repertoires in COVID-19. Study overall: Italy, Spain and the United States were the sources of the convalescent and acute COVID-19 samples.

The CDR3 covers 13 residues. The V gene lost 5 bases and the J gene lost 4 bases, with 11 bases spanning the gap. The germline gives CDR1 MNHEY, CDR2 SMNVEV (reference sequence). In the original analysis: Researchers report that nucleated cell counts were estimated from reference gene primer amplification. Produced via immunoSEQ multiplex PCR; TCRdb's table is partial and in-frame only. The V and J calls and clone size are taken from that table; D and trimming were inferred from the DNA. The sample has roughly 250,000 clones, around 89% seen once. This clone was detected only once. The chain has TRBV27 and TRBJ1-1; D is possibly TRBD1 (5 bases). Material for sequencing was peripheral blood. The sequence was obtained from a young man with acute or convalescent COVID-19. The CDR3 DNA sequence: TGTGCCAGCAGTACGCAGGGTGGCACTGAAGCTTTCTTT. Its protein product is CASSTQGGTEAFF.